This T cell receptor beta chain was recorded in a study of cytomegalovirus exposure and HLA in healthy donors (dated by TCRdb to about 2017). About the investigation overall: An earlier analysis of some 600 of the donors reported approximately 260 Gb of sequence data and some 110 million unique TCR beta sequences obtained from approximately 180 million T cells. An earlier analysis of roughly 580 of the donors used high-throughput TCR beta sequencing to judge whether each TCR beta V gene segment behaved as functional or pseudogenic. Class I and class II HLA loci were covered by the typing at four-digit resolution. Because of strong linkage in the cohort, a few DR-DQ haplotypes were treated as single units for association and clustering. Donor age, sex, ethnicity and CMV serostatus were compiled alongside the repertoire data. Around 320 gigabases of sequencing data and tens of millions of unique TCR sequences were included in an early release covering under 650 HLA-typed donors. The number of typed donors differed by locus: about 620-640 for A, B, C, DRB1 and DQB1; 500 to 550 for DQA1; 606 for DPA1; and around 470 for DPB1. To predict cytomegalovirus infection status, the study brought together high-throughput TCR immunosequencing, statistical association of individual TCRs with disease status, and machine learning. On average, roughly 200,000 unique TCR beta nucleotide sequences were sequenced per donor among about 400 genotyped donors of the cohort, with roughly 18% of those sequences being non-productive. Of the roughly 410 genotyped donors, 70% to 90% were placed in the genetic ancestry cluster associated with self-reported Caucasian donors. Every repertoire in the discovery cohort had been generated on one and the same sequencing platform. Rather than using new phenotypic data, the later analysis identified candidate immune exposures from TCR beta sequences and from how often those sequences occurred across donors. In addition to the first cohort of 650 to 800 subjects, a separate validation cohort of approximately 130 different subjects was used. A later genetic analysis used genome-wide SNP genotypes for about 55% of the 666 donors, treating that subset as a discovery cohort. A later analysis re-analyzed previously published TCR beta repertoires from hundreds of donors and added high-resolution HLA genotyping to study TCR occurrence patterns. The study aimed to test whether cataloging public T cell receptors could reveal signatures of past pathogen exposure. Using immunosequencing, the study profiled T cell repertoires from about 620 subjects and related those repertoires to cytomegalovirus serostatus. What the research found in general, with its limitations: The study gave a list of roughly 150 TCR beta chains associated with cytomegalovirus. Correlated functional status among segregating V segments might reflect linkage disequilibrium, but an unknown experimental factor could not be ruled out. The authors suggested that the approach could potentially be extended to other disease states and immunological phenotypes. In a later analysis, TCR association rates were found to vary across HLA loci, with the most associated TCRs seen for DRB1 alleles and the fewest for HLA-C alleles. CMV serostatus was the only immune exposure information available for the cohort. When HLA alleles, especially DR and DQ, strongly co-occurred, attributing TCR associations to individual alleles was difficult. The cohort was sequenced for TCR beta chains only, and without alpha or paired-chain data the features that could be detected were limited. An earlier analysis of approximately 540 of the donors showed that most TCR beta V segments appeared in productive rearrangements either about 87% or about 30% of the time, which broadly matched IMGT annotations. A further reported finding was that TCR beta sequences accurately predicted the HLA-A and HLA-B alleles for most subjects in the first cohort. Because HLA typing was unavailable for some donors at each locus, only the typed subset was used in association tests. The earlier analysis of nearly 600 of the donors excluded roughly 17 rarely observed V segments, including chromosome 9 orphons, because counts were too low. In a later genetic analysis, fewer N-insertions in productive TCRs were reported among donors in an Asian-associated ancestry cluster than the approximately 710-donor mean. A later genetic analysis associated a missense DCLRE1C variant with V-gene and J-gene trimming of TCR beta chains, and an independent cohort replicated the association. Some IMGT-functional V segments, including TRBV6-2 and TRBV6-3, could not be distinguished by the 87-base-pair reads and were therefore excluded. Sequencing depth was assumed to be roughly uniform across donors in the presence/absence analyses, though that assumption may not hold. A later analysis found that most CMV-associated TCR beta chains appeared HLA-restricted, with HLA associations seemingly driven largely by CMV exposure. According to a later analysis, parvovirus B19, influenza, CMV and Epstein-Barr virus appeared linked to several top co-occurrence clusters. Most TCR sequences were observed very rarely across donors, whereas some public TCRs were present in many individuals. The classifier was reported to diagnose cytomegalovirus status with high specificity and sensitivity in both the original cohort and the validation cohort. Compared with equally common non-associated chains, HLA-associated TCR beta chains in a later analysis were more clonally expanded and had lower generation probabilities. A cluster of highly shared sequence variants was judged likely to represent a technical artifact of the sequencing pipeline. A few of the identified cytomegalovirus-associated TCR beta chains were confirmed in vitro to be specific for cytomegalovirus antigens. At a false discovery rate of 0.05, a later analysis linked 15,000 to 20,000 TCR beta sequences to specific HLA alleles.

The CDR3 covers 14 residues, taking in both the cysteine and the phenylalanine. The entry retains the CDR3 DNA only, 42 bases that are in frame from base 1. The junction shows trimming of 8 bases on V and 0 bases on J, plus 11 bases between the germline ends. CDR1 and CDR2 were assigned from the germline V gene (reference sequence) as LNHDA and SQIVND. This clone was detected only a few times. Its binding antigen is unknown. Base qualities are not at hand, and no much larger clone is one base apart. The cohort consisted of 600 or so healthy bone marrow donors. All cohort members were sampled while nominally healthy, although unrecorded immune exposures were likely present. The donor was CMV seropositive and was included in the group of some 290 seropositive cohort members. Every donor gave a peripheral blood sample, and the peripheral blood mononuclear cells from that sample were used for TCR beta sequencing. Genomic DNA was extracted from the blood cell samples with the Qiagen DNeasy Blood Extraction Kit.

The protocol used for the library was the immunoSEQ multiplex PCR assay. For the multiplex PCR, a mixture combining 60 forward primers for TCR Vbeta segments and 13 reverse primers for TCR Jbeta segments was used. Amplification of the CDR3 region of rearranged TCR beta genes was performed with a multiplex PCR assay on genomic DNA. Amplified TCR beta libraries were sequenced as 87-base-pair reads on the Illumina HiSeq System. The published analysis was carried out like this. In a later analysis, tens of millions of unique TCR beta chains were counted across the 500 to 850 repertoires, and around 11 million of these chains were shared by at least two donors. To remove PCR and sequencing errors, raw reads were error-corrected and collapsed into unique sequences using a nearest-neighbor algorithm that merged closely related sequences. To assign V, D and J gene segments, CDR3 sequences were aligned to IMGT reference sequences. For a sequence to be retained, a match of at least six nucleotides to both a V gene segment and a J gene segment was required. A rearrangement counted as productive if the CDR3 had no stop codons and remained in frame with V and J, and every other rearrangement counted as non-productive. Following IMGT convention, CDR3 was defined as the stretch from the second conserved V-encoded cysteine up to the conserved J-encoded phenylalanine. The earlier analysis of about 620 of the donors excluded sequences that lacked an unambiguous match to a single V gene segment. In an earlier analysis of several hundred of the donors, V segments were called functional above 56.7% productive rearrangements and were called segregating when the between-donor standard deviation exceeded 5%. To diagnose cytomegalovirus status from the catalog of TCR beta chain sequences, a statistical classification framework was built. A later analysis assigned V and J genes by comparing TCR nucleotide sequences with IMGT/GENE-DB human TR gene sequences. In a later analysis, CDR3 sequences and most-parsimonious VDJ recombination scenarios were assigned using the TCRdist pipeline. A later analysis defined each TCR beta chain by its CDR3 amino acid sequence plus V-gene family, and excluded reads lacking a unique V-gene family. In a later analysis, 450 to 600 highly shared, low-generation-probability nucleotide sequences were removed to address suspected cross-contamination and a sequencing artifact. For each public chain, a later analysis derived a clonal expansion index from normalized ranks of inferred template counts within each repertoire. Generation probabilities in a later analysis came from a VDJ recombination model fitted to out-of-frame rearrangements, and those results were checked against IGoR. In a later analysis, hypergeometric tests were used to score TCR-TCR, TCR-HLA and TCR-CMV co-occurrence, with a repertoire-size bias correction applied to TCR pairs. In a later analysis, false discovery rates were estimated by permuting HLA or CMV assignments 20 times. In a later analysis, co-occurring TCRs were grouped with DBSCAN, and TCRdist sequence similarity was added when clustering was performed within HLA-allele-positive subsets. Co-occurrence clustering excluded repertoires with fewer than 30,000 or more than 120,000 public chains, plus five with anomalous nucleotide sharing. TCRdb took over this immuneACCESS table, retaining in-frame rearrangements with V and J assigned. Such tables are incomplete; in checked studies, under half of the missing clones stem from an unresolved V gene, and the remainder is unexplained. That table is the source of V, J and clone size, and D and trimming were worked out from the DNA. Here the sample has 90,000 to 150,000 clones; 6.5% to 9.5% occur a single time. Around 6% of the sample rests with the top ten.

The chain links TRBV19 with TRBJ1-3, and the D gene may be TRBD1, 6 bases matching. This clonotype originated in a woman between 35 and 50 years old in good health and CMV-seropositive. The sequencing sample was made of PBMCs. CDR3 protein: CASGGHYSGNTIYF. The bases read TGTGCCAGTGGGGGACACTACTCTGGAAACACCATATATTTT. Here the CDR3 is joined to the reference TRBV19 and TRBJ1-3 genes, and the full variable domain is: DGGITQSPKYLFRKEGQNVTLSCEQNLNHDAMYWYRQDPGQGLRLIYYSQIVNDFQKGDIAEGYSVSREKKESFPLTVTSAQKNPTAFYLCASGGHYSGNTIYFGEGSWLTVV.